The T cell receptor (beta chain) under discussion was sequenced for a study of shared clonotypes between healthy human individuals. The germline V gene has CDR1 SGDLS and CDR2 YYNGEE. Trimming took off 4 bases at V and 5 bases at J, with 10 bases between the two ends. The CDR3 totals 14 residues. Profiled with immunoSEQ multiplex PCR; TCRdb holds only in-frame clones, not every one. The sample consists of 2 million or so clones, 95% of them appearing once. This chain uses TRBV9 with TRBJ1-6, with D perhaps matching TRBD1 (5 bases). The receptor comes from a young man in good health. Material for sequencing was naive CD4+ T cells sorted from blood. The subset was: CD45RA+ positively selected. CDR3 loop: CASSPRVNNSPLHF. The CDR3 DNA reads TGTGCCAGCAGCCCCAGGGTTAATAATTCACCCCTCCACTTT. Supplemented by reference TRBV9 and TRBJ1-6, the full variable domain reads DSGVTQTPKHLITATGQRVTLRCSPRSGDLSVYWYQQSLDQGLQFLIQYYNGEERAKGNILERFSAQQFPDLHSELNLSSLELGDSALYFCASSPRVNNSPLHFGNGTRLTVT.